Below, 27 T cell receptor beta chains from the same sample are listed, as sequenced in a study of OX40 agonist ivuxolimab in advanced cancers. Clones were sequenced by immunoSEQ multiplex PCR, and TCRdb holds only the in-frame ones, with some missing. Here the sample spans roughly 29,000 clones, approximately 90% being singletons. Sequencing was performed on CD4+ or CD8+ T cells sorted from blood, taken in a trial of the OX40 agonist ivuxolimab. The receptors derive from an adult with an advanced solid tumor such as melanoma, head and neck, liver or kidney cancer.

The sample holds a few counts of this clone. The chain couples TRBV19 to TRBJ2-7; D remains ambiguous. Germline V lookup: CDR1 LNHDA, CDR2 SQIVND (reference sequence). Trimming took off 4 bases at V and 1 base at J, with 11 bases between the two ends. The CDR3 consists of 14 residues. The CDR3 bases are TGTGCCAGTAGTACACGGACCGCTTCCTACGAGCAGTACTTC. Protein sequence: CASSTRTASYEQYF.

The chain recombines TRBV7-9 with TRBJ2-3, with 7 bases aligning to TRBD1. J was trimmed by 4 bases and V by 5 bases; bases with no gene match: 12. CDR3 size: 16 residues. CDR1 is SEHNR and CDR2 is FQNEAQ in the germline V gene (reference sequence). The CDR3 region has the DNA TGTGCCAGCAGCCCACGGACAGGACTCGGCCCAGATACGCAGTATTTT. Translating gives CASSPRTGLGPDTQYF.

The gene calls are TRBV5-4 and TRBJ1-1, with D possibly being TRBD1 (5 bases). Germline V gives CDR1 SGHNT, CDR2 YYREEE (reference sequence). V gave up 2 bases and J gave up 5 bases, with 19 bases separating them. The CDR3 extends over 16 amino acids. The CDR3 region has the DNA TGTGCCAGCAGCTTCGCGCCCGGAGGGGTGAGGACTGAAGCTTTCTTT. It is translated as CASSFAPGGVRTEAFF.

This sequence joins TRBV10-3 and TRBJ2-2; D possibly corresponds to TRBD1 (6 bases). The CDR3 contains 14 residues. Per germline, CDR1 ENHRY and CDR2 SYGVKD. CDR3 in DNA: TGTGCTTTGATGGACAGTCCCAACACCGGGGAGCTGTTTTTT. Amino acids: CALMDSPNTGELFF.

V is TRBV4-1 and J is TRBJ2-7; D tentatively reads TRBD1 or TRBD2 (6 bases each). Germline CDR1 and CDR2: MGHRA and YSYEKL. Trimming took 11 bases from V and 2 from J, leaving 10 bases between them. This CDR3 has 11 amino acids. Here the CDR3 reads CAAGGPYEQYF. CDR3 DNA: TGCGCCGCCGGGGGCCCCTACGAGCAGTACTTC.

The genes are TRBV27 and TRBJ2-2; D ambiguous. Germline assignment: CDR1 MNHEY and CDR2 SMNVEV (reference sequence). The V end lost 3 bases, the J end lost 6 bases, and 5 bases lay between the germline ends. The CDR3 spans 12 residues. Here the CDR3 DNA reads TGTGCCAGCAGTTTTATGGCCGGGGAGCTGTTTTTT. Encoded protein: CASSFMAGELFF.

The chain couples TRBV4-1 to TRBJ2-2; no reliable D call. The CDR3 loop spans 13 amino acids. Trimming cost V 0 bases and J 5 bases, with 4 bases left between them. The germline V gene has CDR1 MGHRA and CDR2 YSYEKL. The CDR3 nucleotides read TGCGCCAGCAGCCAAGATAGGACCGGGGAGCTGTTTTTT. Protein product: CASSQDRTGELFF.

In its sample, this clone was seen once. V and J are TRBV27 and TRBJ2-7, with D possibly called TRBD1 or TRBD2 (5 bases each). From germline, CDR1 is MNHEY and CDR2 SMNVEV (reference sequence). This CDR3 has 15 amino acids. V lost 4 bases and J lost 1, with 14 bases in between. The CDR3 is CASSSPGTESYEQYF. The CDR3 region has the DNA TGTGCCAGCAGTTCCCCTGGGACGGAATCCTACGAGCAGTACTTC.

The V call is TRBV9, the J call TRBJ2-3; TRBD2 matches at 10 bases. Germline trimming cut 3 bases from V and 0 bases from J; bases unmatched to any gene: 7. The CDR3 is 17 residues long. Germline CDR1 is SGDLS and CDR2 is YYNGEE. The CDR3 nucleotides are TGTGCCAGCAGCGGAGGACTAGCGGAAGTTAGCACAGATACGCAGTATTTT. It specifies CASSGGLAEVSTDTQYF.

The chain recombines TRBV13 with TRBJ1-1, with D unresolved. Germline values: CDR1 PRHDT, CDR2 FYEKMQ (reference sequence). Trimming left V 2 bases short and J 2 bases short, with 12 bases between. The CDR3 covers 15 residues. For the CDR3, the DNA is TGTGCCAGCAGCTTAAAGGTGTGGGGAAACACTGAAGCTTTCTTT. Translation gives CASSLKVWGNTEAFF. The full variable domain, in which reference TRBV13 and TRBJ1-1 provide the parts outside the CDR3, is AAGVIQSPRHLIKEKRETATLKCYPIPRHDTVYWYQQGPGQDPQFLISFYEKMQSDKGSIPDRFSAQQFSDYHSELNMSSLELGDSALYFCASSLKVWGNTEAFFGQGTRLTVV.

In its sample, this clone was seen once. The rearrangement uses TRBV5-1 and TRBJ2-1; 12 bases line up with TRBD2. This CDR3 region has 14 residues. CDR1 and CDR2 from the germline V gene are SGHRS and YFSETQ. The V gene end was trimmed by 4 bases and the J gene end by 7 bases; junction bases not matched to a gene: 3. The CDR3 spells CASSLTSGGNEQFF. The CDR3 bases are TGCGCCAGCAGCCTAACTAGCGGGGGGAATGAGCAGTTCTTC.

This chain joins TRBV19 and TRBJ2-7; no clear D. V was shortened by 7 bases and J by 3 bases, with 10 bases between the two germline ends. Per germline, CDR1 LNHDA and CDR2 SQIVND (reference sequence). This CDR3 contains 12 residues. The CDR3 coding sequence is TGTGCCAGTACAGGTTCCGGCTACGAGCAGTACTTC. This gives the protein CASTGSGYEQYF.

The V call is TRBV5-6, the J call TRBJ1-1; D perhaps matches TRBD1 (6 bases). CDR1 and CDR2 (germline): SGHDT, YYEEEE. This CDR3 region has 13 residues. V lost 5 bases and J 10 bases, leaving 18 bases between the germline ends. The CDR3 nucleotides read TGTGCCAGCAGAAACACGGGGGCGGTGGTAGCTTTCTTT. Amino acids: CASRNTGAVVAFF.

The gene calls are TRBV25-1 and TRBJ2-7; a possible D gene is TRBD1 (5 bases). Germline V CDR1 and CDR2: MGHDK, SYGVNS. This CDR3 has 12 residues. V lost 8 bases and J 2 bases, leaving 10 bases between the germline ends. CDR3 DNA sequence: TGTGCCAGCCTCGACAGTACCTACGAGCAGTACTTC. Translated: CASLDSTYEQYF.

This rearrangement joins TRBV6-6 to TRBJ1-1, with D hard to call. From germline, CDR1 is MNHNY and CDR2 SVGAGI (reference sequence). Trimming shortened V by 2 bases and J by 0 bases, and 10 bases separated the two germline ends. This CDR3 has 15 amino acids. CDR3 residues: CASSYDGPLNTEAFF. The CDR3 nucleotides read TGTGCCAGCAGTTACGATGGACCCTTGAACACTGAAGCTTTCTTT.

The gene calls are TRBV6-5 and TRBJ2-7; D possibly corresponds to TRBD2 (6 bases). Per germline, CDR1 MNHEY and CDR2 SVGAGI. The CDR3 totals 14 residues. V was shortened by 7 bases and J by 7 bases, with 20 bases between the two germline ends. The CDR3 coding sequence is TGTGCCAGCAACGCGGGACTTAGCCCTTGGGAGCAGTACTTC. Translating it yields CASNAGLSPWEQYF.

The chain links TRBV2 to TRBJ2-7, with 13 bases that match TRBD2. Germline V CDR1 and CDR2: SNHLY, FYNNEI. The CDR3 contains 16 residues. Trimming removed 6 bases from V and 2 bases from J; junction bases left unmatched: 7. The CDR3 region has the DNA TGTGCCAGCAGCGACGGGACTAGCGGGACAGCCTACGAGCAGTACTTC. It is translated as CASSDGTSGTAYEQYF.

This sequence joins TRBV27 and TRBJ2-7, with TRBD2 matching 11 bases. Trimming removed 11 bases from V and 3 bases from J; junction bases left unmatched: 3. Germline lookup yields CDR1 MNHEY and CDR2 SMNVEV (reference sequence). This CDR3 region has 12 residues. This chain's CDR3 is CASGTSGYEQYF. The CDR3 DNA reads as TGTGCCTCCGGGACTAGCGGCTACGAGCAGTACTTC.

The chain combines TRBV4-3 with TRBJ2-1, with D possibly matching TRBD2 (6 bases). Trimming shortened V by 0 bases and J by 4 bases, and 13 bases separated the two germline ends. The CDR3 covers 16 residues. The germline CDR1 and CDR2 sequences are LGHNA and YSLEER. This chain's CDR3 is CASSQDGQGGYNEQFF. The CDR3 region has the DNA TGCGCCAGCAGCCAAGATGGGCAGGGAGGTTACAATGAGCAGTTCTTC.

The sample holds a few counts of this clone. The chain carries TRBV9 and TRBJ2-3; D gene unclear. V lost 0 bases and J lost 0, with 8 bases in between. Per germline, CDR1 SGDLS and CDR2 YYNGEE. The CDR3 spans 15 residues. The CDR3 region is CASSVAVDSTDTQYF. CDR3 bases: TGTGCCAGCAGCGTAGCGGTAGACAGCACAGATACGCAGTATTTT.

This clone came up a few times. The rearrangement links TRBV19 to TRBJ2-1; 9 bases line up with TRBD2. J gave up 4 bases and V 3 bases, and 10 bases lay outside the gene matches. Germline loops: CDR1 LNHDA, CDR2 SQIVND (reference sequence). CDR3 length equals 17 residues. The DNA of the CDR3 is TGTGCCAGTAGTATTGTTACCGGGACTAGCCGTTACAATGAGCAGTTCTTC. Amino acids: CASSIVTGTSRYNEQFF.

The chain employs TRBV13 and TRBJ2-7, with 9 nucleotides matching TRBD2. Per the germline V gene, CDR1 is PRHDT and CDR2 is FYEKMQ (reference sequence). The CDR3 totals 14 residues. J lost 4 bases, V lost 4 bases, and 5 bases had no gene match. CDR3 protein: CASSSAGGGYEQYF. CDR3 bases: TGTGCCAGCAGCTCAGCGGGAGGAGGGTACGAGCAGTACTTC.

V and J are TRBV14 and TRBJ2-7; D tentatively reads TRBD1 or TRBD2 (7 bases each). Germline-derived CDR1 and CDR2 are SGHDN and FVKESK. The CDR3 covers 15 residues. The ends were cut back, 4 bases at V and 4 bases at J, with 17 bases in the middle. DNA of the CDR3: TGTGCCAGCAGCCCCGGGGAGGGGGCGCAATACGAGCAGTACTTC. Amino acid sequence: CASSPGEGAQYEQYF. Looking up the rest from reference TRBV14 and TRBJ2-7 gives the full variable domain: EAGVTQFPSHSVIEKGQTVTLRCDPISGHDNLYWYRRVMGKEIKFLLHFVKESKQDESGMPNNRFLAERTGGTYSTLKVQPAELEDSGVYFCASSPGEGAQYEQYFGPGTRLTVT.

The chain links TRBV11-2 to TRBJ1-1; D perhaps matches TRBD1 (6 bases). This CDR3 is 16 amino acids long. Trimming cost V 1 base and J 5 bases, with 17 bases left between them. Germline V gene data show CDR1 as SGHAT and CDR2 as FQNNGV. The CDR3 here is CASSLVRGRRATEAFF. As DNA, the CDR3 is TGTGCCAGCAGCTTAGTACGGGGGCGCCGGGCGACTGAAGCTTTCTTT. Full variable domain (outside the CDR3, taken from reference TRBV11-2 and TRBJ1-1): EAGVAQSPRYKIIEKRQSVAFWCNPISGHATLYWYQQILGQGPKLLIQFQNNGVVDDSQLPKDRFSAERLKGVDSTLKIQPAKLEDSAVYLCASSLVRGRRATEAFFGQGTRLTVV.

The chain carries TRBV4-1 and TRBJ2-7; 8 bases are a match to TRBD2. This CDR3 region has 13 residues. V lost 4 bases and J lost 1; bases outside the gene matches: 0. The germline V gene encodes CDR1 MGHRA and CDR2 YSYEKL. CDR3 nucleotide sequence: TGCGCCAGCAGCCCTAGCGGGTCCTACGAGCAGTACTTC. Translation: CASSPSGSYEQYF.

J is TRBJ1-2 and V is TRBV10-3, with TRBD1 identical over 10 bases. With V trimmed by 0 bases and J by 2 bases, 0 bases remained unmatched. The V gene's germline CDR1 is ENHRY and CDR2 SYGVKD. The CDR3 loop spans 15 amino acids. The CDR3 spells CAISESGQGNYGYTF. The CDR3 DNA reads TGTGCCATCAGTGAGTCGGGACAGGGGAACTATGGCTACACCTTC.

The CDR3, as DNA: TGTGCCAGTAGTATCGGGTGGGGCGACATGAACACTGAAGCTTTCTTT. It specifies CASSIGWGDMNTEAFF. The V call is TRBV19, the J call TRBJ1-1; tentatively, D is TRBD1 (5 bases). V was shortened by 3 bases and J by 0 bases, with 14 bases between the two germline ends. The germline gives CDR1 LNHDA, CDR2 SQIVND (reference sequence). The CDR3 is 16 residues long. The full variable domain, rest sourced from reference TRBV19 and TRBJ1-1, is DGGITQSPKYLFRKEGQNVTLSCEQNLNHDAMYWYRQDPGQGLRLIYYSQIVNDFQKGDIAEGYSVSREKKESFPLTVTSAQKNPTAFYLCASSIGWGDMNTEAFFGQGTRLTVV.